This T cell receptor (beta chain) was identified in a study of CD8 T cells in ankylosing spondylitis (dated by TCRdb to between 2016 and 2019). As for the study more broadly: The study set out to find disease-linked TCR variants by profiling T cell receptor beta repertoires in ankylosing spondylitis patients and healthy donors. Samples of peripheral blood were taken, and for ankylosing spondylitis patients, synovial fluid was collected as well. The full study cohort comprised 25 ankylosing spondylitis patients and over 95 healthy donors.

Results and caveats for the whole study, not just this receptor: Some motif variants were previously reported in synovial fluid and blood of reactive arthritis patients, suggesting common disease-initiation mechanisms. In peripheral blood, the disease-linked clones were found at relatively low frequencies and had a CD8+ phenotype. A TCR beta motif made up of roughly eight highly homologous amino acid variants appeared to be characteristic of blood from ankylosing spondylitis patients. The disease-linked clones were reported to be significantly enriched in matched synovial fluid samples from ankylosing spondylitis patients.

On this clonotype itself: The specificity of this receptor is unknown. There are no base qualities to consult, and no much larger clone falls within one base.

Measured from the cysteine to the phenylalanine, the CDR3 is 13 residues long. Solely the CDR3 DNA is kept, with 39 bases framed from the first base. The germline ends are 7 bases apart after V is trimmed by 4 bases and J by 0 bases. The germline V gene specifies SGHRS as CDR1 and YFSETQ as CDR2. Reads for this sample came from an Illumina HiSeq 2500. Quantitative 5'-RACE with molecular barcodes was used to prepare TCR beta libraries. On the study's bioinformatics: To identify disease-linked TCR variants, a new computational method was used, one built on a probabilistic model of VDJ rearrangement. The public reads were reanalyzed by TCRdb: fastp trimming at Q25, MiXCR alignment, in-frame beta chains only. CDR3 protein duplicates are merged, each entry listing the most common genes and DNA. TCRdb's processing, not the study's, gives the V and J calls here. The sample contains about 420,000 distinct CDR3 sequences, approximately 20% of them found a single time. Approximately 15% of the sample is taken by the ten largest.

The source of this sequence is a male donor with ankylosing spondylitis. What was sequenced was blood, either unsorted or a sorted T cell fraction (not recorded which). The chain is encoded by TRBV5-1 joined to TRBJ1-1, with the D gene too uncertain to name. Here the CDR3 is given as CASSPDVNTEAFF. The nucleotide sequence is TGCGCCAGCAGCCCGGACGTGAACACTGAAGCTTTCTTT.